This T cell receptor (beta chain) came from a study of T cells in Graves' hyperthyroidism and ophthalmopathy. RNA transcripts yielded amplified TCR beta CDR3 regions. HTBI primers drove first-round RT-PCR of the TCR CDR3. Each CDR3 protein gets one entry after TCRdb re-called the multiplex PCR reads with MiXCR. The sample includes 500,000 to 650,000 distinct CDR3 sequences, more than 15% of them seen just once. It was uncontrolled infection, other autoimmune disease, pregnancy or lactation that excluded patients. Germline CDR1 GTSNPN, CDR2 SVGIG (reference sequence). This CDR3 is 15 amino acids long. Trimming pared 1 base from V and 4 bases from J, leaving 16 bases between. This clonotype was observed many times.

Sequenced input: blood. This chain joins TRBV30 and TRBJ2-5; D call uncertain. This clonotype was sampled from a woman younger than 30 with Graves' ophthalmopathy. CDR3 protein: CAWSGASAVLETQYF. CDR3 DNA: TGTGCCTGGAGTGGTGCTAGTGCTGTTTTAGAGACCCAGTACTTC.